The entry that follows covers one T cell receptor beta chain sequence. The antigen remains unidentified. Unique molecular identifiers had been added to the TCR beta cDNA libraries. TCRdb itself ran the PCR reads through MiXCR, one entry per CDR3 protein. The sample shows 820,000 or so distinct CDR3 sequences, roughly 58% of them seen only once. The sample is drawn from a study of post-analysis software for immune sequencing data. Background on the study: The disease courses covered relapsing-remitting, secondary progressive and progressive-relapsing multiple sclerosis.

Looked up from germline, CDR1 is SQVTM and CDR2 is ANQGSEA. Unmatched junction bases numbered 15, after V lost 5 bases and J lost 13 bases. This CDR3 is built from 13 residues. Notes on the study in general: Roughly five TRBV segments appeared more often in patients than in controls, and TRBV5-6, TRBV5-1 and TRBV20-1 were among these. People with multiple sclerosis had a significantly lower normalized Chao1 diversity than controls did.

V and J are TRBV29-1 and TRBJ1-2; TRBD1 agrees at 8 bases. The sequenced sample consisted of blood. The receptor comes from a girl between 10 and 17 years old with multiple sclerosis. CDR3 bases: TGCAGCGTTCAGGGGGCCCTTGTGTATGGGGGCACCTTC. This codes for CSVQGALVYGGTF.